One sample yielded the 9 T cell receptor beta chains listed below, sequenced in a study of cytomegalovirus exposure and HLA in healthy donors. PCR was performed using 60 Vbeta and 13 Jbeta primers. The repertoire was sequenced with immunoSEQ multiplex PCR; TCRdb's copy has only in-frame clones and lacks some. The sample shows around 200,000 clones, around nine tenths of them seen only once. The sequenced material came from PBMCs. These receptors were collected from a woman aged 25 to 39 in good health and CMV-seronegative.

The V and J genes are TRBV2 and TRBJ1-4; tentative D call: TRBD1 (5 bases). Germline CDR1 reads SNHLY; CDR2 reads FYNNEI. This CDR3 comprises 13 residues. Trimming left V 3 bases short and J 8 bases short, with 10 bases between. CDR3 nucleotide sequence: TGTGCCAGCAGTGAGCAGGGCTGGGAAAAACTGTTTTTT. This sequence encodes CASSEQGWEKLFF. The entire variable domain, with the rest obtained from reference TRBV2 and TRBJ1-4, is as follows: EPEVTQTPSHQVTQMGQEVILRCVPISNHLYFYWYRQILGQKVEFLVSFYNNEISEKSEIFDDQFSVERPDGSNFTLKIRSTKLEDSAMYFCASSEQGWEKLFFGSGTQLSVL.

This chain connects TRBV11-2 to TRBJ2-7; D perhaps matches TRBD1 (5 bases). Trimming cost V 6 bases and J 1 base, with 13 bases left between them. The CDR3 is 14 amino acids. Germline assignment: CDR1 SGHAT and CDR2 FQNNGV. CDR3 amino acids: CASRDTTASYEQYF. DNA of the CDR3: TGTGCCAGCAGGGACACCACAGCGTCCTACGAGCAGTACTTC.

CDR3 sequence (DNA): TGTGCCAGCTCACCCCAAACAGGGGTTATCAATCAGCCCCAGCATTTT. It is translated as CASSPQTGVINQPQHF. This chain connects TRBV18 to TRBJ1-5; TRBD1 matches 7 bases. There are 16 residues in the CDR3. After removal of 3 bases from V and 3 bases from J, the junction contained 8 bases not matched to a gene. CDR1 KGHSH and CDR2 LQKENI come from the germline V gene.

In this sample, this clone turned up a few times. This chain links TRBV6-5 with TRBJ1-1; the D is unclear. This CDR3 is 14 amino acids long. Germline V gene lookup returns CDR1 MNHEY and CDR2 SVGAGI. Trimming took 2 bases from V and 0 from J, leaving 7 bases between them. In nucleotides, the CDR3 is TGTGCCAGCAGTTACGGTCAGGTGAACACTGAAGCTTTCTTT. Its translation: CASSYGQVNTEAFF.

J is TRBJ1-5 and V is TRBV28; possible D gene TRBD1, 5 bases. V gave up 4 bases and J gave up 6 bases, with 16 bases separating them. The CDR3 extends over 15 amino acids. Germline V gives CDR1 MDHEN, CDR2 SYDVKM. The CDR3 reads CASSSPAGQGQPQHF. The CDR3 bases are TGTGCCAGCAGTTCCCCGGCAGGTCAGGGTCAGCCCCAGCATTTT.

The J gene is TRBJ1-2, the V gene TRBV2; possible D gene TRBD1, 6 bases. The CDR3 extends over 14 amino acids. Trimming shortened V by 6 bases and J by 8 bases, and 19 bases separated the two germline ends. Germline lookup yields CDR1 SNHLY and CDR2 FYNNEI. The CDR3 is CASSPETGLGGYTF. The CDR3 nucleotides read TGTGCCAGCAGCCCTGAGACAGGTCTTGGGGGCTACACCTTC.

The V gene is TRBV28, the J gene TRBJ2-7, with 7 bases identical to TRBD1. CDR3 length equals 14 residues. V was pared by 10 bases and J by 3 bases, with 12 bases of the junction left unmatched. Germline V gives CDR1 MDHEN, CDR2 SYDVKM. The CDR3 DNA reads TGTGCCACCGAGGGGGACAGAGGATTCTACGAGCAGTACTTC. Translation: CATEGDRGFYEQYF.

The rearrangement uses TRBV27 and TRBJ1-2, with 9 bases matching TRBD1. J gave up 4 bases and V 4 bases, and 10 bases lay outside the gene matches. From germline, CDR1 is MNHEY and CDR2 SMNVEV (reference sequence). The CDR3 extends over 16 amino acids. CDR3 amino acids: CASSSRPEQGAYGYTF. The DNA of the CDR3 is TGTGCCAGCAGTTCACGACCGGAACAGGGGGCCTATGGCTACACCTTC.

This chain joins TRBV2 and TRBJ2-7; D is undetermined. The germline V gene has CDR1 SNHLY and CDR2 FYNNEI. Trimming shortened V by 8 bases and J by 2 bases, and 10 bases separated the two germline ends. This CDR3 has 12 residues. The CDR3 sequence: CASLRIAYEQYF. CDR3 nucleotide sequence: TGTGCCAGCCTCAGGATTGCCTACGAGCAGTACTTC.